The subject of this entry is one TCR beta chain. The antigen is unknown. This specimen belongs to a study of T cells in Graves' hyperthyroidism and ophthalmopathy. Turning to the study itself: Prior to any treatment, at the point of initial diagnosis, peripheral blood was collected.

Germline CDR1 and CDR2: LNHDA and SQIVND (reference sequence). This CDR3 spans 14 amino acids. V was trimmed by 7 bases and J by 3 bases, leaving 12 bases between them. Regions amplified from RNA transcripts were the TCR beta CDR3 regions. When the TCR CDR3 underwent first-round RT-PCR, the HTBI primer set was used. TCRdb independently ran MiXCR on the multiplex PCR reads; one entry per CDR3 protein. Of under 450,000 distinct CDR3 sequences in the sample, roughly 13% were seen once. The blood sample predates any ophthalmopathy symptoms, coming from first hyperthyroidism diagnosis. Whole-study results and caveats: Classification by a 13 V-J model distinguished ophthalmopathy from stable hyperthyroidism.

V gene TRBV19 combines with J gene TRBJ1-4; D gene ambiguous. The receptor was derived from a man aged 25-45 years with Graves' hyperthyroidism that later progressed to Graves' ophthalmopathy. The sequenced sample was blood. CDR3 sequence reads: CASKSVEANEKLFF. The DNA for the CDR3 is TGTGCCAGTAAAAGTGTGGAGGCTAATGAAAAACTGTTTTTT. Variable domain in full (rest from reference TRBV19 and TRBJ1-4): DGGITQSPKYLFRKEGQNVTLSCEQNLNHDAMYWYRQDPGQGLRLIYYSQIVNDFQKGDIAEGYSVSREKKESFPLTVTSAQKNPTAFYLCASKSVEANEKLFFGSGTQLSVL.